This T cell receptor (beta chain) was recorded in a study of T cell repertoires in cytomegalovirus infection. Overall study: Recently described HLA-C-restricted plus well-studied HLA-B-restricted CMV epitopes were used. An indication of both CMV infection and matching HLA type came from public TCR beta signatures.

TCRdb called the reads again in MiXCR, with one record for every CDR3 protein. The data show about 220,000 distinct CDR3 sequences, around two fifths seen once. Study-wide findings and caveats: Summed frequency of shared TCR beta families picked out CMV carriers who also had the relevant HLA. Ex vivo responses were dominated by HLA-C-restricted CMV-specific TCR beta clonotypes.

Looked up from germline, CDR1 is ENHRY and CDR2 is SYGVKD. The CDR3 contains 15 residues. The V segment lost 7 bases and the J segment 1 base; nucleotides outside the gene matches: 4. Regarding this clonotype: The antigen is unknown.

Specimen: CD8+ T cells from cultured PBMCs, collected from culture after CMV antigen stimulation. The clonotype was recovered from a human donor in good health (CMV status not recorded). Some clones in this sample may be carry-over from other donors' samples. This chain uses TRBV10-3 with TRBJ2-3, with 11 positions matching TRBD1. The CDR3 nucleotides read TGTGCCATCAATTCGGGACAGGGGGGCACAGATACGCAGTATTTT. This gives the protein CAINSGQGGTDTQYF.